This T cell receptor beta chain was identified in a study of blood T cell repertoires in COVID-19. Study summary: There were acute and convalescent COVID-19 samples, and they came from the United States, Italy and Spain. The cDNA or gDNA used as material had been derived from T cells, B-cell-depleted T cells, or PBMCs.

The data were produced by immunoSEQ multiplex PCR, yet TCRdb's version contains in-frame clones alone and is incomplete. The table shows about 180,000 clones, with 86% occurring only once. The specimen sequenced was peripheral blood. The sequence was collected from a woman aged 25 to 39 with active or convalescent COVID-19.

DNA for the CDR3: TGTGCCATCAGTGAGGCGACTAGCGGGAGTTACGAGCAGTACTTC. Its translation: CAISEATSGSYEQYF. This rearrangement joins TRBV10-3 to TRBJ2-7; 12 bases map to TRBD2. Germline assignment: CDR1 ENHRY and CDR2 SYGVKD. V trimming: 2 bases; J trimming: 4 bases; junction bases outside the gene matches: 3. CDR3 length equals 15 residues.